These 14 T cell receptor beta chains were all obtained from the same sample, sequenced in a study of T cells in Graves' hyperthyroidism and ophthalmopathy. Amplification targeted TCR beta CDR3 regions from RNA transcripts. First-round RT-PCR with HTBI primers amplified the TCR CDR3 region. MiXCR, applied by TCRdb to the multiplex PCR reads, yields one record per CDR3 protein. The sample has 490,000 or so distinct CDR3 sequences; about 16% are singletons. Input material: blood. Receptors originate from a woman aged 30 to 39 with Graves' ophthalmopathy.

On this clonotype itself: A much larger clone differs from this one at a single base, so this may be a read error. Here the CDR3 reads CARSQDNGGRQETQYF. Written as DNA, the CDR3 is TGTGCCAGGAGCCAAGATAACGGCGGGAGGCAAGAGACCCAGTACTTC. The chain joins TRBV3-1 to TRBJ2-5; TRBD2 agrees at 8 bases. Germline V CDR1 and CDR2: LGHDT, YNNKEL (reference sequence). The CDR3 has 16 amino acids.

The rearrangement links TRBV20-1 to TRBJ2-7, with a weak D call TRBD2 (5 bases). The germline V gene has CDR1 DFQATT and CDR2 SNEGSKA (reference sequence). With 0 bases removed from V and 6 bases from J, the gap between germline ends came to 21 bases. The CDR3 is 16 residues long. In nucleotides, the CDR3 is TGCAGTGCTAGAGACCAAGCCCGAATCCTAGCCCCCGAGCAGTACTTC. It codes for CSARDQARILAPEQYF.

The sample holds many counts of this clonotype. V usage is TRBV3-1 and J usage is TRBJ2-3; 7 nucleotides line up with TRBD2. Trimming at V came to 1 base and at J to 4 bases, leaving 11 bases not matched to a gene. The length of the CDR3 is 17 residues. Germline V lookup: CDR1 LGHDT, CDR2 YNNKEL (reference sequence). Here the CDR3 reads CASSQVVAGVQADTQYF. The CDR3 nucleotides are TGTGCCAGCAGCCAAGTAGTCGCGGGAGTACAGGCAGATACGCAGTATTTT.

This chain links TRBV5-6 with TRBJ2-1; 12 bases are a match to TRBD2. CDR1 is SGHDT and CDR2 is YYEEEE in the germline V gene. CDR3 size: 16 residues. V lost 2 bases to trimming and J lost 7 bases; unmatched junction nucleotides: 7. DNA of the CDR3: TGTGCCAGCAGCTTCGTGACTAGCGGGAGAAGTAATGAGCAGTTCTTC. This codes for CASSFVTSGRSNEQFF.

The chain recombines TRBV15 with TRBJ2-1; D unresolved. Between the trimmed V and J ends, which lost 5 bases and 15 bases, there was a span of 17 bases. The CDR3 totals 12 residues. Germline lookup yields CDR1 LNHNV and CDR2 YYDKDF (reference sequence). In nucleotides, the CDR3 is TGTGCCACCAGCCCACGAGCCGCTATTGCGTTCTTC. Its translation: CATSPRAAIAFF.

The rearrangement uses TRBV7-6 and TRBJ2-7, with D tentatively TRBD2 (6 bases). This CDR3 contains 15 residues. V was pared by 2 bases and J by 2 bases, with 13 bases between. Germline assignment: CDR1 SGHVS and CDR2 FNYEAQ. The CDR3 loop is CASSLSPGVTYEQYF. CDR3 DNA sequence: TGTGCCAGCAGCTTATCCCCGGGGGTTACCTACGAGCAGTACTTC.

Many counts were recorded for this clonotype. CDR3 residues: CASSPDGQGVGANVLTF. For the CDR3, the DNA is TGCGCCAGCAGCCCCGACGGACAGGGAGTTGGGGCCAACGTCCTGACTTTC. V usage is TRBV4-1 and J usage is TRBJ2-6; 8 nucleotides line up with TRBD1. Germline V lookup: CDR1 MGHRA, CDR2 YSYEKL. After removal of 4 bases from V and 3 bases from J, the junction contained 8 bases not matched to a gene. This CDR3 has 17 amino acids.

The V call is TRBV6-2 or TRBV6-3, the J call TRBJ1-6, with D perhaps matching TRBD1 (6 bases). The CDR3 sequence is 14 residues long. Trimming took off 5 bases at V and 10 bases at J, with 15 bases between the two ends. Germline V CDR1 and CDR2: MNHEY, SVGEGT. CDR3 in amino acids: CASSRDNRRSPLHF. For the CDR3, the DNA is TGTGCCAGCAGTAGGGACAACCGAAGGTCACCCCTCCACTTT.

This clonotype appeared many times. CDR3: CSVVSGGTYEQYF. The CDR3 DNA is TGCAGCGTTGTTTCGGGAGGGACCTACGAGCAGTACTTC. The rearrangement uses TRBV29-1 and TRBJ2-7, with TRBD2 matching 8 bases. Germline lookup yields CDR1 SQVTM and CDR2 ANQGSEA. V shed 4 bases, J shed 2 bases, and the junction held 4 bases outside the gene matches. The CDR3 has 13 residues.

This clonotype was recorded a few times. The chain is built from TRBV30 and TRBJ2-5; D might be TRBD1 (6 bases). CDR1 is GTSNPN and CDR2 is SVGIG in the germline V gene (reference sequence). The CDR3 spans 16 residues. V dropped 8 bases and J dropped 7 bases, with 29 bases sitting between them. CDR3 region: CASSLGYRERGRTQYF. The CDR3 DNA is TGTGCCAGCAGCTTGGGCTACAGGGAGAGGGGCCGGACCCAGTACTTC.

The V gene is TRBV5-4, the J gene TRBJ2-3; 8 nucleotides align to TRBD2. The CDR3 is made up of 15 amino acids. Germline CDR1 and CDR2: SGHNT and YYREEE (reference sequence). The junction had 7 bases not matched to a gene; V was cut back by 4 bases and J by 3 bases. The CDR3 is CASSRDAGGTDTQYF. The CDR3 nucleotides read TGTGCCAGCAGCCGTGACGCGGGGGGAACAGATACGCAGTATTTT.

This clonotype was seen ten or more times. J is TRBJ2-7 and V is TRBV12-3 or TRBV12-4; D gene ambiguous. The V and J ends lost 5 bases and 4 bases respectively, with 6 bases between them. This CDR3 is 11 amino acids long. The CDR3 loop reads CASSTGYEQYF. Written as DNA, the CDR3 is TGTGCCAGCAGTACCGGTTACGAGCAGTACTTC.

Details on this clonotype: A much more abundant neighbour one base away suggests this may be a read error. The rearrangement links TRBV5-1 to TRBJ2-1, with TRBD2 matching over 7 bases. Trimming removed 4 bases from V and 9 bases from J; junction bases left unmatched: 4. The CDR3 consists of 12 residues. Germline lookup yields CDR1 SGHRS and CDR2 YFSETQ. The CDR3 protein is CASSTGLGEQFF. CDR3 bases: TGCGCCAGCAGCACCGGACTAGGTGAGCAGTTCTTC.

The genes are TRBV19 and TRBJ2-3; 8 bases agree with TRBD1. Trimming removed 0 bases from V and 3 bases from J; junction bases left unmatched: 8. The CDR3 runs to 17 residues. Germline CDR1 and CDR2: LNHDA and SQIVND (reference sequence). The CDR3 bases are TGTGCCAGTAGTATAGATCATCTTGGACAGGGTACAGATACGCAGTATTTT. Its translation is CASSIDHLGQGTDTQYF.